Following are 22 T cell receptor delta chains from one sample sequenced in a study of gamma-delta chains in newborns, infants, children. With CATT, TCRdb re-called clones from the reads. The sample carries some 12,000 delta-chain clones, 8.5% to 9% recorded once. The sample consisted of blood. The origin of the receptors is a child who was a newborn, infant or young child, either healthy, febrile or measles-vaccinated (not recorded which).

The chain carries TRDV2 and TRDJ1; no reliable D call. Here the J gene was assigned by germline matching of the DNA, as TCRdb has none. V was cut by 3 bases and J by 10 bases, with 17 bases left in between. CDR1 and CDR2 (germline): GEAIGNYY, EKD. The CDR3 runs 13 residues. The CDR3 region has the DNA TGTGCCTGTGACCAACTCGCTGGAAACTTACTCATCTTT. Translation: CACDQLAGNLLIF.

This clone has more than one count but fewer than ten. The junction departs from germline at one end; a sequencing error may be responsible. The chain has TRDV2 and TRDJ2; tentatively, D is TRDD3 (6 bases). The CDR3 is 15 residues long. Germline CDR1 is GEAIGNYY and CDR2 is EKD. The CDR3 coding sequence is TGTGCCTGTGGCACCGTGGGGGCCCCGGGAGAACAACTCTTCTTT. It codes for CACGTVGAPGEQLFF.

The CDR3 reads CACDTAAGGYKRDKLIF. The DNA for the CDR3 is TGTGCCTGTGACACCGCGGCTGGGGGATACAAGCGCGATAAACTCATCTTT. This sequence joins TRDV2 and TRDJ1; 11 nucleotides agree with TRDD3. Looked up from germline, CDR1 is GEAIGNYY and CDR2 is EKD. The CDR3 extends over 17 amino acids. Unmatched junction bases numbered 9, after V lost 0 bases and J lost 4 bases.

This clone has a handful of counts. The chain employs TRDV2 and TRDJ2; possible D gene TRDD3, 6 bases. The V gene's germline CDR1 is GEAIGNYY and CDR2 EKD. The CDR3 covers 18 residues. Trimming removed 3 bases from V and 0 bases from J, with 19 bases in between. This CDR3 reads CACDQVSTGRALTAQLFF. CDR3 coding DNA: TGTGCCTGTGACCAAGTCAGTACTGGGCGGGCTTTGACAGCACAACTCTTCTTT.

On this clone itself: The same CDR3 also results from other DNA sequences found in this sample. This chain links TRDV2 with TRDJ1, with 10 bases that match TRDD3. This CDR3 contains 17 residues. The J segment lost 0 bases and the V segment lost 1 base, leaving 7 bases of the junction unmatched. CDR1 is GEAIGNYY and CDR2 is EKD in the germline V gene. CDR3 protein: CACDTLGDPSYTDKLIF. As DNA, the CDR3 is TGTGCCTGTGACACACTGGGGGATCCCTCTTACACCGATAAACTCATCTTT.

The chain recombines TRDV2 with TRDJ3; 10 positions match TRDD3. CDR3 length: 15 amino acids. Germline-derived CDR1 and CDR2 are GEAIGNYY and EKD. Losses at the gene ends were 5 bases for V and 3 bases for J; bases not matched to a gene: 0. The CDR3 here is CACAGGYWDTRQMFF. For the CDR3, the DNA is TGTGCCTGTGCTGGGGGATACTGGGACACCCGACAGATGTTTTTC.

The chain recombines TRDV2 with TRDJ1, with 10 positions matching TRDD3. CDR1 and CDR2 from the germline V gene are GEAIGNYY and EKD. CDR3 length: 14 amino acids. The V segment lost 1 base and the J segment 5 bases; nucleotides outside the gene matches: 3. As DNA, the CDR3 is TGTGCCTGTGACACTCTGGGGGATAAGGATAAACTCATCTTT. Its protein product is CACDTLGDKDKLIF.

On this clone: A much larger clonotype is one base distant, so this may be a read error. The chain uses TRDV2 and TRDJ1; 11 bases map to TRDD3. Trimming removed 2 bases from V and 2 bases from J; junction bases left unmatched: 0. CDR3 size: 14 residues. CDR1 is GEAIGNYY and CDR2 is EKD in the germline V gene. CDR3 residues: CACDNWGITDKLIF. The CDR3, as DNA: TGTGCCTGTGACAACTGGGGGATAACCGATAAACTCATCTTT.

This sequence joins TRDV2 and TRDJ3; 8 bases match TRDD3. The CDR3 has 21 residues. CDR1 GEAIGNYY and CDR2 EKD come from the germline V gene. V shed 3 bases, J shed 0 bases, and the junction held 15 bases outside the gene matches. CDR3: CACDPSTGGHPFSWDTRQMFF. CDR3 sequence (DNA): TGTGCCTGTGACCCCAGTACTGGGGGCCACCCATTCTCCTGGGACACCCGACAGATGTTTTTC.

This chain links TRDV2 with TRDJ1; the D gene is possibly TRDD3 (6 bases). The CDR3 runs 17 residues. The germline CDR1 and CDR2 sequences are GEAIGNYY and EKD. The germline V and J ends were trimmed by 3 bases and 0 bases, with 19 bases remaining between them. The CDR3 coding sequence is TGTGCCTGTGACTCTGTACCTACTGGGATATACACCGATAAACTCATCTTT. Translation gives CACDSVPTGIYTDKLIF.

This clone appeared a few times. V is TRDV2 and J is TRDJ1, with 9 bases lining up with TRDD3. Looked up from germline, CDR1 is GEAIGNYY and CDR2 is EKD. After removal of 3 bases from V and 0 bases from J, the junction contained 10 bases not matched to a gene. The CDR3 runs 17 residues. The CDR3 is CACDPAPGGSNTDKLIF. The CDR3 bases are TGTGCCTGTGACCCGGCTCCTGGGGGATCCAACACCGATAAACTCATCTTT.

This clone was seen a few times. The chain couples TRDV2 to TRDJ1; TRDD3 agrees at 9 bases. V shed 4 bases and J 0 bases; nucleotides not matched to a gene: 8. Germline CDR1 GEAIGNYY, CDR2 EKD. The CDR3 covers 16 residues. The chain's CDR3 is CACDPLLGEYTDKLIF. CDR3 nucleotide sequence: TGTGCCTGTGATCCCTTACTGGGGGAGTACACCGATAAACTCATCTTT.

For the J gene the call is TRDJ2; the V gene lacks a call; TRDD3, the table's D call, lacks a check against the DNA. CDR3 length equals 17 residues. Written as DNA, the CDR3 is TGTGCCTGTGACAAATTAACTGGGGGACCCGCCACAGCACAACTCTTCTTT. Translated, it gives CACDKLTGGPATAQLFF.

In this sample, this clone turned up a few times. V and J are TRDV2 and TRDJ1; TRDD3 agrees at 9 bases. Germline V gene lookup returns CDR1 GEAIGNYY and CDR2 EKD. Trimming cost V 3 bases and J 1 base; bases outside gene matches: 5. The length of the CDR3 is 15 residues. The CDR3, as DNA: TGTGCCTGTGACCTACTGGGGGACATCACCGATAAACTCATCTTT. Its protein product is CACDLLGDITDKLIF.

J is TRDJ1 and V is TRDV2; no clear D gene. V was clipped by 1 base and J by 4 bases, with 27 bases between them. This CDR3 has 19 residues. CDR1 is GEAIGNYY, CDR2 EKD, per germline. DNA of the CDR3: TGTGCCTGTGACACTCTAAAGGTGGGACCCCGCCGGGTGGGCGATAAACTCATCTTT. Protein product: CACDTLKVGPRRVGDKLIF.

This clone rates as medium-sized. The genes are TRDV2 and TRDJ1; a weak D match, TRDD3 (6 bases). CDR3 length: 16 residues. Germline CDR1 is GEAIGNYY and CDR2 is EKD. Trimming left V 0 bases short and J 0 bases short, with 13 bases between. CDR3 DNA sequence: TGTGCCTGTGACACCGTGGATGTGGGGGACACCGATAAACTCATCTTT. As protein: CACDTVDVGDTDKLIF.

This clone was recorded a few times. This sequence joins TRDV2 and TRDJ3; no definite D call. CDR3 length: 17 amino acids. V was clipped by 3 bases and J by 0 bases, with 11 bases between them. The V gene's germline CDR1 is GEAIGNYY and CDR2 EKD. The CDR3 protein is CACDVAEGSWDTRQMFF. CDR3 nucleotides: TGTGCCTGTGACGTCGCGGAGGGCTCCTGGGACACCCGACAGATGTTTTTC.

This clone has more than one count but fewer than ten. The chain couples TRDV2 to TRDJ1, with TRDD3 matching 7 bases. Germline CDR1 and CDR2: GEAIGNYY and EKD. This CDR3 has 16 residues. V lost 0 bases, J lost 0 bases, and 6 bases stayed unmatched. The CDR3 sequence is CACDTVGDPYTDKLIF. The CDR3, as DNA: TGTGCCTGTGACACCGTGGGGGACCCTTACACCGATAAACTCATCTTT.

This clone was counted between two and nine times. It may be a read error: a sequence one base away is much more abundant. This chain joins TRDV2 and TRDJ1, with TRDD3 identical over 7 bases. CDR1 GEAIGNYY and CDR2 EKD come from the germline V gene. This CDR3 contains 21 residues. DNA for the CDR3: TGTGCCTGTGACACGGTCAACTGGGGCCACCGGACGCACCAGTACACCGATAGACTCATCTTT. Its translation: CACDTVNWGHRTHQYTDRLIF.

This clone came up a few times. Additional DNA sequences in this sample encode the identical CDR3. V is TRDV2 and J is TRDJ1, with TRDD3 matching 9 bases. J was trimmed by 3 bases and V by 9 bases; bases with no gene match: 13. The CDR3 is 15 residues long. Germline assignment: CDR1 GEAIGNYY and CDR2 EKD. CDR3 region: CAAVQLGDTSDKLIF. In nucleotides, the CDR3 is TGTGCCGCTGTCCAACTAGGGGATACGTCCGATAAACTCATCTTT.

The CDR3 nucleotides are TGTGCCTGTGACACCGCTCCTACTGGGGGATACGACCGGGACACCCGACAGATGTTTTTC. Translated, it gives CACDTAPTGGYDRDTRQMFF. The J gene is TRDJ3, the V gene TRDV2, with 13 bases that match TRDD3. TCRdb records no J gene; here it was assigned by comparing the DNA to germline. The CDR3 consists of 20 residues. Germline V gene sequence: CDR1 GEAIGNYY, CDR2 EKD. The junction had 9 bases not matched to a gene; V was cut back by 0 bases and J by 5 bases.

The V gene lacks a call, and TRDJ1 is the J gene; the D call in the table, TRDD3, was not verified against the DNA. The CDR3 covers 18 residues. This CDR3 reads CACDTVGGDRGYTDKLIF. The CDR3 DNA reads TGTGCCTGTGACACCGTTGGCGGGGATAGGGGGTACACCGATAAACTCATCTTT.